These 13 T cell receptor beta chains originate from one sample sequenced in a study of T cells in localized non-small cell lung cancer. Profiled with immunoSEQ multiplex PCR; TCRdb holds only in-frame clones, not every one. The table records 20,000 to 25,000 clones, roughly 90% of them present only once. This sample comprised peripheral blood, obtained before any cancer treatment. The receptors come from an older female donor with stage I lung adenocarcinoma.

The chain employs TRBV12-5 and TRBJ1-1; TRBD1 agrees at 7 bases. V lost 1 base, J lost 6 bases, and 5 bases stayed unmatched. Looked up from germline, CDR1 is LGHNT and CDR2 is FRNRAP. CDR3 length equals 14 residues. The CDR3: CASGLGQGTAEAFF. CDR3 nucleotides: TGTGCTAGTGGTTTGGGACAGGGTACGGCTGAAGCTTTCTTT.

The chain uses TRBV5-5 and TRBJ1-3, with D uncertain. The V end lost 6 bases, the J end lost 0 bases, and 10 bases lay between the germline ends. CDR3 length: 14 residues. From germline, CDR1 is SGHKS and CDR2 YYEKEE (reference sequence). In nucleotides, the CDR3 is TGTGCCAGCACTTCAGAGAGCTCTGGAAACACCATATATTTT. Translating gives CASTSESSGNTIYF.

This chain uses TRBV6-1 with TRBJ2-7; D is uncertain. The CDR3 spans 12 residues. CDR1 and CDR2 from the germline V gene are MNHNS and SASEGT. V lost 4 bases and J lost 7, with 11 bases in between. The CDR3 loop reads CASSGPGREQYF. The CDR3 coding sequence is TGTGCCAGCAGTGGGCCCGGCAGGGAGCAGTACTTC.

The chain uses TRBV19 and TRBJ1-1; 9 bases line up with TRBD1. V was clipped by 6 bases and J by 5 bases; unmatched bases: 7. This CDR3 region has 14 residues. In germline, CDR1 is LNHDA, CDR2 SQIVND (reference sequence). CDR3 DNA sequence: TGTGCCAGTAGAAAACAGGGGGCCGTAACTGAAGCTTTCTTT. It yields the protein CASRKQGAVTEAFF. The whole variable domain, filled in from reference TRBV19 and TRBJ1-1, reads DGGITQSPKYLFRKEGQNVTLSCEQNLNHDAMYWYRQDPGQGLRLIYYSQIVNDFQKGDIAEGYSVSREKKESFPLTVTSAQKNPTAFYLCASRKQGAVTEAFFGQGTRLTVV.

J is TRBJ2-7 and V is TRBV7-2; 16 bases are shared with TRBD2. Germline CDR1 and CDR2: SGHTA and FQGNSA. The CDR3 is 17 residues long. The V gene end was trimmed by 2 bases and the J gene end by 7 bases; junction bases not matched to a gene: 8. The DNA for the CDR3 is TGTGCCAGCAGCTTATCCGGGACTAGCGGGAGGGCCGGGGAGCAGTACTTC. Translation gives CASSLSGTSGRAGEQYF. Drawing the rest from reference TRBV7-2 and TRBJ2-7, the complete variable domain is GAGVSQSPSNKVTEKGKDVELRCDPISGHTALYWYRQSLGQGLEFLIYFQGNSAPDKSGLPSDRFSAERTGGSVSTLTIQRTQQEDSAVYLCASSLSGTSGRAGEQYFGPGTRLTVT.

The chain is built from TRBV6-5 and TRBJ2-7; TRBD1 agrees at 12 bases. This CDR3 has 14 amino acids. Germline-derived CDR1 and CDR2 are MNHEY and SVGAGI. Trimming at V came to 5 bases and at J to 7 bases, leaving 6 bases not matched to a gene. CDR3 sequence: CASSTGTGGGEQYF. CDR3 nucleotide sequence: TGTGCCAGCAGTACCGGGACAGGGGGCGGGGAGCAGTACTTC.

V gene TRBV18 combines with J gene TRBJ2-1; D is ambiguous. Germline CDR1 is KGHSH and CDR2 is LQKENI. The V gene lost 0 bases and the J gene lost 7 bases, with 7 bases spanning the gap. There are 13 residues in the CDR3. CDR3 residues: CASSPPSGNEQFF. As DNA, the CDR3 is TGTGCCAGCTCACCACCAAGTGGAAATGAGCAGTTCTTC. Complete variable domain (other parts from reference TRBV18 and TRBJ2-1): NAGVMQNPRHLVRRRGQEARLRCSPMKGHSHVYWYRQLPEEGLKFMVYLQKENIIDESGMPKERFSAEFPKEGPSILRIQQVVRGDSAAYFCASSPPSGNEQFFGPGTRLTVL.

The chain recombines TRBV5-1 with TRBJ2-3; no clear D gene. The CDR3 runs 14 residues. Germline assignment: CDR1 SGHRS and CDR2 YFSETQ. V dropped 4 bases and J dropped 5 bases, with 14 bases sitting between them. This chain's CDR3 is CASSLSQVEDTQYF. The CDR3 region has the DNA TGCGCCAGCAGCCTCAGCCAGGTAGAAGATACGCAGTATTTT.

J is TRBJ2-3 and V is TRBV5-1; TRBD2 agrees at 7 bases. Germline V gene lookup returns CDR1 SGHRS and CDR2 YFSETQ. CDR3 length: 15 residues. V was clipped by 3 bases and J by 3 bases; unmatched bases: 7. The chain's CDR3 is CASSWGGEVTDTQYF. The CDR3 nucleotides are TGCGCCAGCAGCTGGGGGGGAGAGGTAACAGATACGCAGTATTTT.

V is TRBV5-1 and J is TRBJ1-3, with D tentatively TRBD1 (5 bases). The germline V gene encodes CDR1 SGHRS and CDR2 YFSETQ. The CDR3 has 16 amino acids. The germline V and J ends were trimmed by 6 bases and 0 bases, with 16 bases remaining between them. The CDR3: CASTPGESSSGNTIYF. The CDR3 DNA follows: TGCGCCAGCACCCCGGGGGAATCGAGCTCTGGAAACACCATATATTTT. Full variable domain (rest looked up from reference TRBV5-1 and TRBJ1-3): KAGVTQTPRYLIKTRGQQVTLSCSPISGHRSVSWYQQTPGQGLQFLFEYFSETQRNKGNFPGRFSGRQFSNSRSEMNVSTLELGDSALYLCASTPGESSSGNTIYFGEGSWLTVV.

This clone was picked up one time. Its ends do not fully match the called genes, so a read error is possible. J is TRBJ2-3 and V is TRBV7-2; no firm D call. Germline V gene sequence: CDR1 SGHTA, CDR2 FQGNSA. The CDR3 totals 12 residues. CDR3 sequence reads: CASSLGLGTQYF. The CDR3 coding sequence is TGTGCCAGCAGTTTAGGGCTAGGTACGCAGTATTTT.

In this sample, this clone turned up a few times. The gene calls are TRBV19 and TRBJ1-5; possible D gene TRBD1, 5 bases. V was pared by 6 bases and J by 5 bases, with 20 bases between. Germline V gives CDR1 LNHDA, CDR2 SQIVND (reference sequence). This CDR3 comprises 16 residues. In DNA form, the CDR3 reads TGTGCCAGTAGCCGAAAGTGGGGCGGAAACCATCAGCCCCAGCATTTT. It is translated as CASSRKWGGNHQPQHF.

The gene calls are TRBV7-3 and TRBJ1-3; possible D gene TRBD1, 5 bases. V was pared by 5 bases and J by 0 bases, with 14 bases between. The length of the CDR3 is 16 residues. Germline V gene lookup returns CDR1 SGHTA and CDR2 FQGTGA. Here the CDR3 reads CASSPTGPFSGNTIYF. CDR3 DNA sequence: TGTGCCAGCAGCCCCACGGGACCCTTCTCTGGAAACACCATATATTTT. Full variable domain (outside the CDR3, taken from reference TRBV7-3 and TRBJ1-3): GAGVSQTPSNKVTEKGKYVELRCDPISGHTALYWYRQSLGQGPEFLIYFQGTGAADDSGLPNDRFFAVRPEGSVSTLKIQRTERGDSAVYLCASSPTGPFSGNTIYFGEGSWLTVV.